Presented here are 21 T cell receptor beta chains from one specimen sequenced in a study of graft-versus-host responses after intestinal transplantation (dated by TCRdb to about 2021). The meaning of the sample's time point label: cells obtained before transplantation from donor or recipient. The library was made by the immunoSEQ multiplex PCR assay. Not all clones reach the TCRdb copy of this immuneACCESS table, which keeps in-frame sequences only. Checked studies attribute under half of the gap to unresolved V genes and leave the rest unexplained. Recorded for this sample are about 88,000 clones; approximately 94% of them occurred a single time. The top ten constitute roughly 0.2% of the sample. Their antigens are not known. The sequencing used unstimulated CD4+ T cells sorted from spleen or lymph node cells, collected before transplant. The receptor set was obtained from a human donor who was the organ donor for an intestinal transplant.

The gene calls are TRBV11-2 and TRBJ2-2; D is undetermined. V lost 2 bases to trimming and J lost 2 bases, with 3 bases between them. This CDR3 is 13 amino acids long. Per germline, CDR1 SGHAT and CDR2 FQNNGV. The CDR3, as DNA: TGTGCCAGCAGCTTACTTAACACCGGGGAGCTGTTTTTT. Protein sequence: CASSLLNTGELFF.

The rearrangement joins TRBV2 to TRBJ2-7; perhaps TRBD2 as D (5 bases). Trimming pared 3 bases from V and 2 bases from J, leaving 11 bases between. Per germline, CDR1 SNHLY and CDR2 FYNNEI. The CDR3 is 14 amino acids. The CDR3 protein is CASSDEGLPYEQYF. The CDR3 DNA sequence: TGTGCCAGCAGTGATGAGGGTCTGCCCTACGAGCAGTACTTC.

The rearrangement uses TRBV6-5 and TRBJ1-1, with TRBD1 as a possible D gene (6 bases). This CDR3 is built from 14 residues. The ends were cut back, 7 bases at V and 7 bases at J, with 19 bases in the middle. CDR1 is MNHEY, CDR2 SVGAGI, per germline. Here the CDR3 DNA reads TGTGCCAGCAAAAAACAGGGTGGGGGCCTTGAAGCTTTCTTT. This encodes CASKKQGGGLEAFF.

The chain combines TRBV6-5 with TRBJ1-6, with a tentative D call TRBD1 (5 bases). The germline V gene encodes CDR1 MNHEY and CDR2 SVGAGI. The CDR3 runs 12 residues. V gave up 4 bases and J gave up 14 bases, with 12 bases separating them. The CDR3, as DNA: TGTGCCAGCAGTTCCCCCGACAGAGCCCTCCACTTT. This translates into CASSSPDRALHF.

The CDR3 spells CASSQSRNTEAFF. The CDR3 DNA is TGTGCCAGCAGCCAAAGCAGGAACACTGAAGCTTTCTTT. The rearrangement joins TRBV14 to TRBJ1-1, with D hard to call. The length of the CDR3 is 13 residues. The germline V gene encodes CDR1 SGHDN and CDR2 FVKESK. Deletions cut 2 bases from V and 1 base from J, with 5 bases between.

This CDR3 is CATSREMKQGATGNTIYF. CDR3 coding DNA: TGTGCCACCAGCAGAGAAATGAAACAGGGGGCAACTGGAAACACCATATATTTT. This sequence joins TRBV15 and TRBJ1-3; 9 nucleotides line up with TRBD1. The V and J ends lost 0 bases and 2 bases, in that order; junction bases with no gene match: 8. The CDR3 has 18 residues. Germline V gene sequence: CDR1 LNHNV, CDR2 YYDKDF (reference sequence).

The V and J genes are TRBV6-5 and TRBJ2-5; 8 positions agree with TRBD2. Unmatched junction bases numbered 7, after V lost 6 bases and J lost 4 bases. The CDR3 is 14 amino acids. Germline V gene sequence: CDR1 MNHEY, CDR2 SVGAGI. CDR3 coding DNA: TGTGCCAGCAGAGTGGGACTAGTTACAGAGACCCAGTACTTC. It is translated as CASRVGLVTETQYF.

The chain is built from TRBV5-7 and TRBJ2-7; possibly TRBD1 for D (5 bases). TRBV5-7 has ORF status, its function being uncertain. This CDR3 contains 15 residues. V was pared by 6 bases and J by 3 bases, with 19 bases between. The CDR3 sequence: CASIIHRCFLYEQYF. The CDR3 bases are TGTGCCAGCATCATCCACAGGTGCTTTCTCTACGAGCAGTACTTC.

The rearrangement links TRBV19 to TRBJ2-2; D perhaps matches TRBD1 (6 bases). CDR1 and CDR2 (germline): LNHDA, SQIVND (reference sequence). Trimming stripped 3 bases from V and 6 bases from J, with 14 bases between. The CDR3 totals 15 residues. CDR3 DNA sequence: TGTGCCAGTAGTATGTACGCAGGGGATGCCGGGGAGCTGTTTTTT. Translating gives CASSMYAGDAGELFF.

The table lists this clone with a count of one. The rearrangement links TRBV5-4 to TRBJ2-3, with a possible D match to TRBD1 (5 bases). The CDR3 runs 14 residues. V shed 0 bases and J shed 3 bases, with 8 bases lying between them. CDR1 is SGHNT and CDR2 is YYREEE in the germline V gene (reference sequence). The CDR3 region is CASSLVRGTDTQYF. CDR3 coding DNA: TGTGCCAGCAGCTTGGTAAGGGGAACAGATACGCAGTATTTT.

Concerning this clone: Other DNA sequences within the sample encode an identical CDR3. The genes are TRBV20-1 and TRBJ1-1, with TRBD1 identical over 7 bases. V gave up 6 bases and J gave up 5 bases; unmatched junction bases: 3. Germline-derived CDR1 and CDR2 are DFQATT and SNEGSKA (reference sequence). CDR3 length: 11 residues. As DNA, the CDR3 is TGCAGTGCAAGGGACAGAACTGAAGCTTTCTTT. This translates into CSARDRTEAFF.

The CDR3 here is CASSLDQGDNQPQHF. The CDR3 bases are TGTGCCAGCAGCTTAGATCAGGGGGATAATCAGCCCCAGCATTTT. This chain connects TRBV11-3 to TRBJ1-5; 7 nucleotides agree with TRBD1. In germline, CDR1 is SGHNT, CDR2 YENEEA. J gave up 4 bases and V 0 bases, and 3 bases lay outside the gene matches. The CDR3 totals 15 residues.

The chain has TRBV11-1 and TRBJ2-5; no reliable D call. Germline V gene sequence: CDR1 SGHAT, CDR2 FQDESV (reference sequence). V lost 3 bases to trimming and J lost 2 bases, with 7 bases between them. The length of the CDR3 is 13 residues. The CDR3 DNA reads TGTGCCAGCAGCTTTGGGTTGCAAGAGACCCAGTACTTC. It encodes CASSFGLQETQYF.

The J gene is TRBJ1-2, the V gene TRBV6-6; 7 bases align to TRBD1. The CDR3 has 16 residues. The germline gives CDR1 MNHNY, CDR2 SVGAGI (reference sequence). The junction had 18 bases not matched to a gene; V was cut back by 7 bases and J by 7 bases. This CDR3 is CASTLALGQERFGYTF. In DNA form, the CDR3 reads TGTGCCAGCACCCTGGCATTAGGACAGGAGAGGTTTGGCTACACCTTC.

The chain has TRBV19 and TRBJ1-4; 9 bases line up with TRBD1. Germline values: CDR1 LNHDA, CDR2 SQIVND (reference sequence). The CDR3 spans 14 residues. V shed 7 bases, J shed 5 bases, and the junction held 5 bases outside the gene matches. The CDR3 bases are TGTGCCAGTACCCCGACAGGGGGAAATGAAAAACTGTTTTTT. Residues: CASTPTGGNEKLFF.

This chain joins TRBV21-1 and TRBJ2-1; the tabulated D call, TRBD2, remains unverified against the DNA. TRBV21-1 is shown as a pseudogene. The CDR3 runs 20 residues. The CDR3 reads CASSKSRREAERTADNEQFF. The CDR3 nucleotides read TGTGCCAGCAGCAAATCCCGCAGAGAGGCGGAGAGAACCGCCGACAATGAGCAGTTCTTC.

A word on this clone: The same CDR3 can be traced to other DNA sequences in this sample. The V and J genes are TRBV6-5 and TRBJ2-2; tentative D call: TRBD1 (5 bases). Germline loops: CDR1 MNHEY, CDR2 SVGAGI. V was shortened by 2 bases and J by 2 bases, with 6 bases between the two germline ends. This CDR3 region has 14 residues. The CDR3 bases are TGTGCCAGCAGTTACAGGGGTAACACCGGGGAGCTGTTTTTT. Translation: CASSYRGNTGELFF.

The rearrangement uses TRBV7-2 and TRBJ2-1; a weak D match, TRBD1 (6 bases). Per the germline V gene, CDR1 is SGHTA and CDR2 is FQGNSA. CDR3 size: 15 residues. Trimming shortened V by 6 bases and J by 2 bases, and 14 bases separated the two germline ends. The CDR3 region is CASRQQGSPYNEQFF. The CDR3, as DNA: TGTGCCAGCAGGCAACAGGGAAGTCCCTACAATGAGCAGTTCTTC.

The rearrangement links TRBV6-4 to TRBJ1-1, with 7 bases matching TRBD1. The CDR3 sequence is 14 residues long. The trim removed 7 bases at V and 1 base at J, leaving 6 bases unmatched. Germline assignment: CDR1 MRHNA and CDR2 SNTAGT. The CDR3 sequence is CASKGEGANTEAFF. As DNA, the CDR3 is TGTGCCAGCAAAGGTGAGGGGGCGAACACTGAAGCTTTCTTT.

CDR3 nucleotide sequence: TGCAGCTTAACGGGGTGGGAGACCCAGTACTTC. Translated: CSLTGWETQYF. The gene calls are TRBV20-1 and TRBJ2-5, with a possible D match to TRBD2 (5 bases). The CDR3 totals 11 residues. Germline CDR1 DFQATT, CDR2 SNEGSKA (reference sequence).

The chain combines TRBV5-1 with TRBJ2-3, with TRBD2 matching 9 bases. The CDR3 spans 16 residues. Germline CDR1 SGHRS, CDR2 YFSETQ. With V trimmed by 4 bases and J by 6 bases, 12 bases remained unmatched. This CDR3 is CASSLPLAGMSDTQYF. The CDR3 DNA sequence: TGCGCCAGCAGCCTGCCTCTAGCGGGGATGTCGGATACGCAGTATTTT.